The present TCR beta chain was sequenced within a study of regulatory T cells in long-lasting Graves disease. General study results and limits: Gene preferences differed: TRBV28, TRBJ1-2, TRBJ2-5 in persistent cases.

J was trimmed by 5 bases and V by 9 bases; bases with no gene match: 4. Germline CDR1 and CDR2: SNHLY and FYNNEI. CDR3 length equals 13 residues. The time point here: newly diagnosed GD, antithyroid drugs for less than 3 months. Following extraction of RNA from PBMCs, that RNA was used to make the TCR library. This clonotype was detected many times. Its antigen is unidentified. CDR3-region Arm-PCR and iRepertoire HTBI primers produced the TCR beta libraries. Each CDR3 protein gets one entry after TCRdb re-called the multiplex PCR reads with MiXCR. The sample has 680,000 or so distinct CDR3 sequences; 15% to 20% are singletons. These same data were also listed under a study on T cells in Graves' hyperthyroidism and ophthalmopathy. This second report adds: Uncontrolled infections, other autoimmune diseases, pregnancy or lactation led to exclusion of patients.

Sequencing was performed on peripheral blood mononuclear cells (PBMCs), taken at new diagnosis, from a patient treated with antithyroid drugs. The sequence was obtained from a woman in her twenties or thirties with Graves disease. The rearrangement joins TRBV2 to TRBJ2-7; 13 bases map to TRBD2. The CDR3 nucleotides read TGTGCCAGGGCGGGACTAGCGGGAAACGAGCAGTACTTC. Protein sequence: CARAGLAGNEQYF.